The 22 T cell receptor beta chains listed next were all sequenced from one sample in a study of regulatory T cells in long-lasting Graves disease. For TCR beta, libraries came from iRepertoire HTBI primers and Arm-PCR of CDR3 regions. MiXCR, applied by TCRdb to the multiplex PCR reads, yields one record per CDR3 protein. The table lists 300,000 to 500,000 distinct CDR3 sequences, roughly 20% of them singletons. Time point denoted: persistent/refractory GD, antithyroid drugs over 5 years with positive TRAb. Extracted RNA from PBMCs served as the source of the TCR library. This specimen consisted of peripheral blood mononuclear cells (PBMCs), obtained when the disease was refractory, from a patient treated with antithyroid drugs. The receptor set was obtained from a female donor with Graves disease.

This clonotype was recorded a few times. As DNA, the CDR3 is TGCAGCTGTACGGTAATGAACACTGAAGCTTTCTTT. It specifies CSCTVMNTEAFF. This chain uses TRBV29-1 with TRBJ1-1, with D unclear. CDR1 and CDR2 from the germline V gene are SQVTM and ANQGSEA. Trimming pared 8 bases from V and 0 bases from J, leaving 10 bases between. CDR3 length equals 12 residues.

This clonotype occurred many times. The chain joins TRBV2 to TRBJ1-5; D is unresolved. The V end lost 4 bases, the J end lost 5 bases, and 9 bases lay between the germline ends. The CDR3 runs 13 residues. CDR1 is SNHLY and CDR2 is FYNNEI in the germline V gene. DNA for the CDR3: TGTGCCAGCAGTGGACAAGGTTATCAGCCCCAGCATTTT. This translates into CASSGQGYQPQHF.

V gene TRBV6-2 or TRBV6-3 combines with J gene TRBJ2-2; 9 bases are a match to TRBD2. V gave up 6 bases and J gave up 4 bases; unmatched junction bases: 9. The germline V gene has CDR1 MNHEY and CDR2 SVGEGT. The CDR3 covers 16 residues. This chain's CDR3 is CASRPSGIGGTGELFF. Here the CDR3 DNA reads TGTGCCAGCAGGCCTAGCGGGATCGGGGGCACCGGGGAGCTGTTTTTT.

A note on this clonotype: This may arise from a read error, as a much more abundant clone is one base away. V gene TRBV11-2 combines with J gene TRBJ1-1, with a weak D call TRBD1 (6 bases). The V and J ends lost 5 bases and 0 bases respectively, with 16 bases between them. Germline CDR1 and CDR2: SGHAT and FQNNGV. The CDR3 is 16 amino acids. CDR3 sequence: CASSPSDRIMNTEAFF. CDR3 DNA: TGTGCCAGCAGCCCCTCGGACAGAATTATGAACACTGAAGCTTTCTTT.

This clonotype showed up many times. The chain is built from TRBV9 and TRBJ1-5; maybe TRBD1 (6 bases). Trimming removed 1 base from V and 1 base from J, with 12 bases in between. There are 16 residues in the CDR3. The germline gives CDR1 SGDLS, CDR2 YYNGEE. CDR3 sequence reads: CASSVHPGGSNQPQHF. The CDR3 bases are TGTGCCAGCAGCGTACACCCCGGGGGCAGCAATCAGCCCCAGCATTTT.

This clonotype was detected only a few times. The chain links TRBV15 to TRBJ2-1; D could derive from TRBD1 or TRBD2 (5 bases each). Trimming cost V 5 bases and J 8 bases, with 16 bases left between them. Germline V CDR1 and CDR2: LNHNV, YYDKDF (reference sequence). This CDR3 is built from 14 residues. Here the CDR3 DNA reads TGTGCCACCAGCGGGGGTCCGGAGTGGGATGAGCAGTTCTTC. Amino acids: CATSGGPEWDEQFF.

The chain carries TRBV7-9 and TRBJ2-7; D is possibly TRBD2 (6 bases). The V and J ends lost 3 bases and 3 bases respectively, with 12 bases between them. This CDR3 has 14 residues. The germline V gene has CDR1 SEHNR and CDR2 FQNEAQ (reference sequence). The chain's CDR3 is CASSFGGSLYEQYF. As DNA, the CDR3 is TGTGCCAGCAGCTTCGGGGGTTCTCTCTACGAGCAGTACTTC.

V usage is TRBV30 and J usage is TRBJ2-2; 7 bases line up with TRBD2. Trimming took 3 bases from V and 4 from J; bases not matched to a gene: 5. The CDR3 spans 14 residues. The germline CDR1 and CDR2 sequences are GTSNPN and SVGIG (reference sequence). The CDR3 loop reads CAWRGERGTGELFF. In DNA, the CDR3 is TGTGCCTGGAGGGGCGAGCGGGGCACCGGGGAGCTGTTTTTT.

This clonotype has ten or more counts. The chain carries TRBV11-2 and TRBJ1-1, with a weak D call TRBD1 (6 bases). In germline, CDR1 is SGHAT, CDR2 FQNNGV. V dropped 0 bases and J dropped 5 bases, with 10 bases sitting between them. The CDR3 is made up of 14 amino acids. The CDR3 loop is CASSLEWGQTEAFF. The DNA for the CDR3 is TGTGCCAGCAGCTTAGAGTGGGGGCAAACTGAAGCTTTCTTT.

The table lists this clonotype with a few counts. The rearrangement joins TRBV5-1 to TRBJ2-2, with 7 nucleotides matching TRBD1. V was pared by 1 base and J by 4 bases, with 4 bases of the junction left unmatched. The length of the CDR3 is 15 residues. The germline CDR1 and CDR2 sequences are SGHRS and YFSETQ. The CDR3 loop reads CASSLTGAPTGELFF. CDR3 in DNA: TGCGCCAGCAGCTTGACAGGGGCCCCCACCGGGGAGCTGTTTTTT.

In this sample, this clonotype turned up many times. The chain carries TRBV6-1 and TRBJ2-7; 7 bases are shared with TRBD1. The junction had 10 bases not matched to a gene; V was cut back by 6 bases and J by 5 bases. The CDR3 spans 14 residues. Germline V gene lookup returns CDR1 MNHNS and CDR2 SASEGT. The DNA of the CDR3 is TGTGCCAGCAGCGACAGGGCCCCCTTGGACGAGCAGTACTTC. The encoded protein is CASSDRAPLDEQYF.

Of note for this clonotype: The junction departs from the called germline gene at one end, perhaps through a read error. The chain combines TRBV6-1 with TRBJ2-2; TRBD2 might be the D (5 bases). Germline V gene data show CDR1 as MNHNS and CDR2 as SASEGT. The CDR3 extends over 12 amino acids. DNA for the CDR3: TGTGCCGCATATTCGAACACCGGGGAGCCGTTTTTT. It translates to CAAYSNTGEPFF.

At least ten counts were recorded for this clonotype. The V and J genes are TRBV12-3 or TRBV12-4 and TRBJ2-7; no clear D gene. The germline V and J ends were trimmed by 6 bases and 3 bases, with 9 bases remaining between them. The CDR3 covers 12 residues. The DNA for the CDR3 is TGTGCCAGCAGCCGTAGGATCTACGAGCAGTACTTC. It yields the protein CASSRRIYEQYF.

V is TRBV7-8 and J is TRBJ2-3, with 10 bases that match TRBD2. The ends lost 4 bases at V and 1 base at J; junction bases unmatched: 5. The CDR3 sequence is 16 residues long. From germline, CDR1 is SGHVS and CDR2 FQNEAQ. The CDR3 DNA reads as TGTGCCAGCAGCTCCACCGGGACTAGCGGCACAGATACGCAGTATTTT. This codes for CASSSTGTSGTDTQYF.

This clonotype was detected only a few times. This chain links TRBV25-1 with TRBJ2-5, with TRBD2 as a possible D gene (6 bases). Trimming shortened V by 6 bases and J by 2 bases, and 7 bases separated the two germline ends. This CDR3 has 12 residues. Germline assignment: CDR1 MGHDK and CDR2 SYGVNS. This CDR3 is CASRGGQETQYF. The CDR3 DNA reads TGTGCCAGCAGGGGGGGACAAGAGACCCAGTACTTC. Together with reference TRBV25-1 and TRBJ2-5, the CDR3 gives the full variable domain: EADIYQTPRYLVIGTGKKITLECSQTMGHDKMYWYQQDPGMELHLIHYSYGVNSTEKGDLSSESTVSRIRTEHFPLTLESARPSHTSQYLCASRGGQETQYFGPGTRLLVL.

In this sample, this clonotype turned up many times. This chain joins TRBV10-3 and TRBJ2-5; 7 bases are a match to TRBD2. CDR1 is ENHRY, CDR2 SYGVKD, per germline. Trimming cost V 4 bases and J 5 bases; bases outside gene matches: 4. CDR3 length: 13 residues. CDR3 residues: CAISGSGEETQYF. The DNA for the CDR3 is TGTGCCATCAGTGGAAGCGGGGAGGAGACCCAGTACTTC.

This clonotype was counted ten times or more. The V call is TRBV7-2, the J call TRBJ2-7, with D possibly TRBD2 on 5 matching bases. Germline V lookup: CDR1 SGHTA, CDR2 FQGNSA. Trimming removed 6 bases at V and 6 bases at J, with 15 bases between. CDR3 length equals 13 residues. The CDR3 region is CASSRGSGFEQYF. CDR3 DNA sequence: TGTGCCAGCAGTCGAGGATCGGGGTTCGAGCAGTACTTC.

This clonotype was recorded many times. V is TRBV28 and J is TRBJ1-5; D gene ambiguous. CDR3 length: 13 amino acids. From germline, CDR1 is MDHEN and CDR2 SYDVKM. Trimming left V 5 bases short and J 5 bases short, with 10 bases between. As DNA, the CDR3 is TGTGCCAGCAGTCCCTCCCTAGATCAGCCCCAGCATTTT. It codes for CASSPSLDQPQHF.

In its sample, this clonotype was seen many times. The CDR3 DNA sequence: TGTGCCAGCAGTTTAATAGCGGGAGCTTCTGCCGGGGAGCTGTTTTTT. Translation gives CASSLIAGASAGELFF. V gene TRBV27 combines with J gene TRBJ2-2; TRBD2 agrees at 9 bases. With V trimmed by 2 bases and J by 6 bases, 7 bases remained unmatched. The germline gives CDR1 MNHEY, CDR2 SMNVEV (reference sequence). This CDR3 has 16 residues.

This clonotype was picked up many times. The CDR3 nucleotides are TGTGCCAGCAGTTTACCAGGGGTCCCCTGGCCTGGGGCCAACGTCCTGACTTTC. Encoded protein: CASSLPGVPWPGANVLTF. V is TRBV28 and J is TRBJ2-6, with TRBD1 as a possible D gene (6 bases). The V end was cut by 2 bases, the J end by 2 bases, with 16 bases between. The CDR3 runs to 18 residues. Germline CDR1 MDHEN, CDR2 SYDVKM.

This clonotype was observed once. At one of its ends the junction is not consistent with the germline gene, which may arise from a read error. In DNA, the CDR3 is TGTGCCGGCAGTGCCACCGGGACTAGGGCCGAGCAGTACTTC. Amino acids: CAGSATGTRAEQYF. The rearrangement uses TRBV6-8 and TRBJ2-7, with 8 nucleotides matching TRBD2. This CDR3 contains 14 residues. Germline CDR1 reads MNHGY; CDR2 reads SAAAGT.

For this clonotype: With a much larger clone just one base away, this may be a read error. The rearrangement joins TRBV11-2 to TRBJ2-3; D is possibly TRBD1 or TRBD2 (5 bases each). This CDR3 region has 14 residues. CDR1 is SGHAT and CDR2 is FQNNGV in the germline V gene. Trimming left V 0 bases short and J 2 bases short, with 6 bases between. CDR3 sequence: CASSLDGTTDTQYF. Here the CDR3 DNA reads TGTGCCAGCAGCTTAGACGGGACCACAGATACGCAGTATTTT. Using reference TRBV11-2 and TRBJ2-3 for the parts outside the CDR3, the full variable domain is EAGVAQSPRYKIIEKRQSVAFWCNPISGHATLYWYQQILGQGPKLLIQFQNNGVVDDSQLPKDRFSAERLKGVDSTLKIQPAKLEDSAVYLCASSLDGTTDTQYFGPGTRLTVL.